This entry describes one TCR beta chain. The data were obtained in a study of T cell repertoires in ileal Crohn's disease. Looking at the study overall: Biopsies at the proximal margin of the resected specimen form MI samples.

Sequencing was performed with immunoSEQ multiplex PCR; in TCRdb, only in-frame clones are kept and a portion is missing. The sample includes several thousand clones, around 69% of them seen just once. As to time point: proximal margin of the surgical specimen (macroscopically non-inflamed). Sequencing input: ileal tissue. This TCR was recovered from an adult with Crohn's disease.

The CDR3, as DNA: TGCGCCAGCAGCTTGGTTAGCGGGAGCTACTACGAGCAGTACTTC. Translating it yields CASSLVSGSYYEQYF. V is TRBV5-1 and J is TRBJ2-7; 9 bases map to TRBD2. The CDR3 extends over 15 amino acids. The germline V gene has CDR1 SGHRS and CDR2 YFSETQ. The trim removed 0 bases at V and 3 bases at J, leaving 4 bases unmatched.